This T cell receptor beta chain is drawn from a study of blood T cell repertoires in COVID-19. About the research overall: The analysed material was cDNA or gDNA that came from T cells, B-cell-depleted T cells, or PBMCs.

Unmatched junction bases numbered 7, after V lost 6 bases and J lost 5 bases. The germline CDR1 and CDR2 sequences are GTSNPN and SVGIG (reference sequence). CDR3 length: 14 amino acids. This table comes from immunoSEQ multiplex PCR, and its TCRdb copy is limited to in-frame clones, with some not included. The table records roughly 130,000 clones, about four fifths of them present only once. Sequencing was done on a sample of peripheral blood. This chain links TRBV30 with TRBJ1-4; 9 bases are shared with TRBD1. The TCR comes from a woman aged 45 to 65 with acute or convalescent COVID-19. CDR3 DNA sequence: TGTGCCTGCACAACCGGGACAGGGAATGAAAAACTGTTTTTT. Protein product: CACTTGTGNEKLFF.